A single sample is the source of the 20 T cell receptor beta chains below, sequenced in a study of T cells after yellow fever vaccination. MiXCR, applied by TCRdb to the 5' RACE reads, yields one record per CDR3 protein. Counted here are hundreds of thousands of distinct CDR3 sequences, roughly 14% occurring once; the ten biggest clones make up roughly an eighth. The specimen comprised PBMCs, sampled on the day of the yellow fever booster vaccination. All receptors come from a man aged 25 to 40 who received the YFV17D yellow fever vaccine.

This rearrangement joins TRBV11-2 to TRBJ1-3, with no clear D. V lost 0 bases and J lost 0, with 6 bases in between. This CDR3 is built from 15 residues. The germline V gene has CDR1 SGHAT and CDR2 FQNNGV. The CDR3 sequence is CASSLDPSSGNTIYF. The CDR3 DNA follows: TGTGCCAGCAGCTTAGATCCCAGCTCTGGAAACACCATATATTTT. The full variable domain, rest sourced from reference TRBV11-2 and TRBJ1-3, is EAGVAQSPRYKIIEKRQSVAFWCNPISGHATLYWYQQILGQGPKLLIQFQNNGVVDDSQLPKDRFSAERLKGVDSTLKIQPAKLEDSAVYLCASSLDPSSGNTIYFGEGSWLTVV.

The rearrangement uses TRBV20-1 and TRBJ2-1, with TRBD2 identical over 7 bases. The germline V gene has CDR1 DFQATT and CDR2 SNEGSKA (reference sequence). V gave up 6 bases and J gave up 4 bases; unmatched junction bases: 12. This CDR3 is 15 amino acids long. The chain's CDR3 is CSASRGTKNYNEQFF. The DNA of the CDR3 is TGCAGTGCGAGCCGCGGGACTAAAAATTACAATGAGCAGTTCTTC.

Note on this clonotype: Germline and junction disagree at one end, which may indicate a read error. V and J are TRBV19 and TRBJ2-5, with TRBD2 matching 7 bases. This CDR3 is 17 amino acids long. CDR1 is LNHDA and CDR2 is SQIVND in the germline V gene (reference sequence). The chain's CDR3 is CASSVAGASGYQETQDF. The CDR3 DNA follows: TGTGCCAGTAGCGTCGCCGGGGCTAGCGGATACCAAGAGACCCAGGACTTC.

The chain recombines TRBV7-2 with TRBJ2-3; tentatively, D is TRBD2 (7 bases). Germline V gene sequence: CDR1 SGHTA, CDR2 FQGNSA. Between the trimmed V and J ends, which lost 5 bases and 6 bases, there was a span of 18 bases. CDR3 length: 15 amino acids. CDR3 loop: CASSNEQGGWDTQYF. The DNA of the CDR3 is TGTGCCAGCAGCAATGAACAGGGAGGGTGGGATACGCAGTATTTT.

This clonotype was detected only once. This CDR3 reads CSASPDTTYEQYF. CDR3 coding DNA: TGCAGTGCTAGCCCTGACACCACCTACGAGCAGTACTTC. V is TRBV20-1 and J is TRBJ2-7, with D uncertain. The germline CDR1 and CDR2 sequences are DFQATT and SNEGSKA (reference sequence). Trimming took off 3 bases at V and 2 bases at J, with 11 bases between the two ends. This CDR3 is built from 13 residues.

The chain links TRBV5-1 to TRBJ2-1; TRBD2 might be the D (5 bases). The germline CDR1 and CDR2 sequences are SGHRS and YFSETQ. V lost 4 bases and J lost 8, with 16 bases in between. The CDR3 is made up of 14 amino acids. Here the CDR3 DNA reads TGCGCCAGCAGCGCCGACGACTACGGCGATGAGCAGTTCTTC. Translating gives CASSADDYGDEQFF.

The CDR3 region is CASSQARGNHGYTF. The CDR3 coding sequence is TGCGCCAGCAGCCAAGCTCGGGGAAACCATGGCTACACCTTC. This chain joins TRBV4-1 and TRBJ1-2; D remains ambiguous. Germline CDR1 is MGHRA and CDR2 is YSYEKL. V lost 1 base to trimming and J lost 6 bases, with 12 bases between them. The CDR3 length is 14 residues.

The chain recombines TRBV25-1 with TRBJ2-4; perhaps TRBD1 as D (6 bases). The CDR3 consists of 16 residues. Germline CDR1 is MGHDK and CDR2 is SYGVNS. Trimming took 5 bases from V and 5 from J, leaving 19 bases between them. DNA for the CDR3: TGTGCCAGCAGTCCCCACGGGACACCCGGCCAAAACATTCAGTACTTC. Amino acid sequence: CASSPHGTPGQNIQYF.

The V call is TRBV5-1, the J call TRBJ1-1; D unresolved. CDR3 length: 13 amino acids. Germline CDR1 SGHRS, CDR2 YFSETQ. The V end was cut by 1 base, the J end by 11 bases, with 15 bases between. CDR3 coding DNA: TGCGCCAGCAGCTTGATAAACGGGGAGGTGGCTTTCTTT. Amino acids: CASSLINGEVAFF.

In this sample, this clonotype turned up a few times. The chain has TRBV20-1 and TRBJ2-7, with D unclear. Germline V gene lookup returns CDR1 DFQATT and CDR2 SNEGSKA (reference sequence). This CDR3 is built from 14 residues. The V end was cut by 1 base, the J end by 0 bases, with 10 bases between. The CDR3 spells CSARGVFSSYEQYF. The CDR3 DNA is TGCAGTGCTAGAGGGGTTTTCAGCTCCTACGAGCAGTACTTC.

The sample holds a few counts of this clonotype. This chain links TRBV20-1 with TRBJ2-7; TRBD2 matches 7 bases. Trimming removed 5 bases from V and 3 bases from J; junction bases left unmatched: 4. Germline CDR1 is DFQATT and CDR2 is SNEGSKA (reference sequence). The CDR3 is made up of 12 amino acids. The CDR3 DNA reads TGCAGTGCTCGGCGGGAGAACTACGAGCAGTACTTC. Residues: CSARRENYEQYF.

CDR3 sequence (DNA): TGTGCCAGTAGTATAGAAGGCGGGAGGACGGGTGAGCAGTTCTTC. Its protein product is CASSIEGGRTGEQFF. The chain couples TRBV19 to TRBJ2-1; 8 positions agree with TRBD2. V gave up 0 bases and J gave up 9 bases; unmatched junction bases: 7. The CDR3 length is 15 residues. Germline CDR1 LNHDA, CDR2 SQIVND (reference sequence).

This clonotype was found a few times. The chain combines TRBV24-1 with TRBJ2-2; 8 nucleotides line up with TRBD2. The CDR3 runs 16 residues. Germline trimming cut 12 bases from V and 4 bases from J; bases unmatched to any gene: 15. Germline V CDR1 and CDR2: KGHDR, SFDVKD. The CDR3 DNA is TGTGCCCCGCCATCTTCCGAGCGGGAGTGCACCGGGGAGCTGTTTTTT. Its protein is CAPPSSERECTGELFF.

The CDR3 loop reads CASSEGFTDTQYF. DNA for the CDR3: TGCGCCAGCAGCGAGGGCTTCACAGATACGCAGTATTTT. This chain uses TRBV5-1 with TRBJ2-3; tentatively, D is TRBD2 (5 bases). Trimming shortened V by 4 bases and J by 2 bases, and 8 bases separated the two germline ends. The CDR3 sequence is 13 residues long. CDR1 and CDR2 (germline): SGHRS, YFSETQ.

This chain links TRBV28 with TRBJ2-3; perhaps TRBD2 as D (7 bases). Trimming removed 3 bases from V and 8 bases from J, with 12 bases in between. This CDR3 is built from 13 residues. Germline CDR1 reads MDHEN; CDR2 reads SYDVKM. CDR3 region: CASSFGGGGTQYF. The CDR3 bases are TGTGCCAGCAGTTTTGGGGGAGGGGGTACGCAGTATTTT.

In this sample, this clonotype turned up a few times. The V gene is TRBV7-2, the J gene TRBJ2-3, with unresolved D. V was shortened by 0 bases and J by 0 bases, with 7 bases between the two germline ends. Germline V gene sequence: CDR1 SGHTA, CDR2 FQGNSA. This CDR3 has 15 amino acids. CDR3: CASSLASTSTDTQYF. In nucleotides, the CDR3 is TGTGCCAGCAGCTTAGCCTCCACTAGCACAGATACGCAGTATTTT.

CDR3 region: CASQDILGELFF. The CDR3 DNA reads TGTGCCAGCCAGGATATACTCGGGGAGCTGTTTTTT. The V call is TRBV19, the J call TRBJ2-2; no definite D call. CDR1 is LNHDA, CDR2 SQIVND, per germline (reference sequence). CDR3 length: 12 amino acids. V dropped 9 bases and J dropped 7 bases, with 12 bases sitting between them.

The chain joins TRBV15 to TRBJ2-7, with D tentatively TRBD2 (6 bases). Trimming stripped 4 bases from V and 10 bases from J, with 20 bases between. Germline V CDR1 and CDR2: LNHNV, YYDKDF (reference sequence). This CDR3 is built from 14 residues. CDR3 in DNA: TGTGCCACCAGCAAGGAGGGAATAACCTTAGGACAGTACTTC. Encoded protein: CATSKEGITLGQYF.

This clonotype turned up a few times. The V gene is TRBV9, the J gene TRBJ2-3; possible D gene TRBD2, 5 bases. This CDR3 comprises 12 residues. Trimming stripped 4 bases from V and 8 bases from J, with 11 bases between. In germline, CDR1 is SGDLS, CDR2 YYNGEE. For the CDR3, the DNA is TGTGCCAGCAGCCGGATCCGGGGTACGCAGTATTTT. This translates into CASSRIRGTQYF.

Only a few counts were recorded for this clonotype. The gene calls are TRBV20-1 and TRBJ2-1; TRBD2 aligns across 7 bases. The ends lost 1 base at V and 9 bases at J; junction bases unmatched: 6. The CDR3 covers 13 residues. Germline loops: CDR1 DFQATT, CDR2 SNEGSKA (reference sequence). The DNA for the CDR3 is TGCAGTGCTAGAGGGGGGGGAGCCGTTGAGCAGTTCTTC. Protein sequence: CSARGGGAVEQFF.